These 13 T cell receptor beta chains originate from one sample sequenced in a study of blood T cells in healthy people across ages. A sample-barcoded 5' primer and a J-beta primer mix were used in a second PCR of roughly 7 to 11 cycles. From the 5' RACE reads, TCRdb called clonotypes with MiXCR, one entry per CDR3 protein. Among about 780,000 distinct CDR3 sequences listed, about half were seen once. The sample was blood. These receptors were collected from an older man in good health.

This rearrangement joins TRBV5-1 to TRBJ1-4, with unresolved D. Germline CDR1 reads SGHRS; CDR2 reads YFSETQ. This CDR3 is 15 amino acids long. The V gene lost 4 bases and the J gene lost 0 bases, with 10 bases spanning the gap. The CDR3 DNA reads as TGCGCCAGCAGCGACCCAGGAACAACTAATGAAAAACTGTTTTTT. Protein product: CASSDPGTTNEKLFF.

This clonotype was picked up a small number of times. V gene TRBV24-1 combines with J gene TRBJ1-1; D ambiguous. This CDR3 region has 13 residues. Germline-derived CDR1 and CDR2 are KGHDR and SFDVKD. Trimming removed 4 bases at V and 11 bases at J, with 16 bases between. As DNA, the CDR3 is TGTGCCACCAGTGACCCTCAATTTACACAGGCTTTCTTT. It specifies CATSDPQFTQAFF.

This clonotype was seen at least ten times. The rearrangement links TRBV2 to TRBJ1-2; the D is unclear. CDR3 length equals 11 residues. V was pared by 3 bases and J by 8 bases, with 7 bases between. The germline V gene encodes CDR1 SNHLY and CDR2 FYNNEI. CDR3 protein: CASSERVGYTF. The CDR3 nucleotides read TGTGCCAGCAGTGAGAGGGTCGGCTACACCTTC.

The chain carries TRBV12-3 or TRBV12-4 and TRBJ2-7, with 7 nucleotides matching TRBD1. The J segment lost 3 bases and the V segment lost 1 base, leaving 9 bases of the junction unmatched. This CDR3 is built from 16 residues. The CDR3 DNA follows: TGTGCCAGCAGTTTAGGCCCGCCACACAGGGGCTACGAGCAGTACTTC. Amino acid sequence: CASSLGPPHRGYEQYF.

The V and J genes are TRBV7-2 and TRBJ2-3, with D unresolved. The CDR3 runs 13 residues. From germline, CDR1 is SGHTA and CDR2 FQGNSA. V gave up 1 base and J gave up 4 bases, with 6 bases separating them. The CDR3 DNA is TGTGCCAGCAGCTTAGAGCGCGCAGATACGCAGTATTTT. Protein sequence: CASSLERADTQYF.

This clonotype occurred a few times. The J gene is TRBJ2-1, the V gene TRBV11-3; D assignment may be TRBD1 or TRBD2 (5 bases each). Trimming took off 4 bases at V and 1 base at J, with 11 bases between the two ends. The CDR3 has 15 residues. Germline CDR1 is SGHNT and CDR2 is YENEEA. In DNA, the CDR3 is TGTGCCAGCAGCTCCGGGGCGGCGTCCTACAATGAGCAGTTCTTC. Amino acid sequence: CASSSGAASYNEQFF.

The chain links TRBV12-3 or TRBV12-4 to TRBJ2-1; 8 positions match TRBD2. Unmatched junction bases numbered 12, after V lost 8 bases and J lost 6 bases. This CDR3 has 15 amino acids. The CDR3 sequence: CASAWTGLGINEQFF. The CDR3 coding sequence is TGTGCCAGCGCCTGGACGGGACTAGGTATCAATGAGCAGTTCTTC.

The V and J genes are TRBV29-1 and TRBJ2-1; 7 bases map to TRBD2. The germline CDR1 and CDR2 sequences are SQVTM and ANQGSEA. The junction had 13 bases not matched to a gene; V was cut back by 4 bases and J by 7 bases. CDR3 length: 15 residues. DNA for the CDR3: TGCAGCGTTGCTAGCGGAGCTATCGTAACGAATGAGCAGTTCTTC. Translation: CSVASGAIVTNEQFF.

To note about this clonotype: One end of the junction fails to match germline, which may point to a read error. The rearrangement joins TRBV3-1 to TRBJ2-1, with unresolved D. The germline V gene encodes CDR1 LGHDT and CDR2 YNNKEL (reference sequence). The CDR3 has 13 amino acids. CDR3 protein: CAGSQGSNNEQFF. DNA of the CDR3: TGTGCCGGCAGCCAAGGATCTAACAATGAGCAGTTCTTC.

The genes are TRBV7-2 and TRBJ2-4; 8 nucleotides match TRBD1. Germline V gene data show CDR1 as SGHTA and CDR2 as FQGNSA. The ends lost 4 bases at V and 7 bases at J; junction bases unmatched: 6. This CDR3 region has 14 residues. The CDR3 protein is CASSSRQGTNIQYF. The CDR3 DNA reads TGTGCCAGCAGCTCCCGACAGGGGACGAACATTCAGTACTTC.

This clonotype was found a few times. The chain links TRBV4-2 to TRBJ2-5, with TRBD2 identical over 11 bases. Per the germline V gene, CDR1 is LGHNA and CDR2 is YNFKEQ. With 8 bases clipped from V and 0 bases from J, the junction kept 2 bases outside the gene matches. The CDR3 sequence is 14 residues long. DNA of the CDR3: TGTGCCAGCGGGGGACTAGCGGACCAAGAGACCCAGTACTTC. Its protein is CASGGLADQETQYF.

This clonotype was counted between two and nine times. The rearrangement links TRBV25-1 to TRBJ2-5; no firm D call. Germline lookup yields CDR1 MGHDK and CDR2 SYGVNS. The CDR3 has 13 residues. V was clipped by 3 bases and J by 5 bases, with 10 bases between them. CDR3 nucleotides: TGTGCCAGCAGTGACCCCCCCTTGGAGACCCAGTACTTC. This sequence encodes CASSDPPLETQYF.

V and J are TRBV12-3 or TRBV12-4 and TRBJ1-6; D call uncertain. Deletions cut 3 bases from V and 9 bases from J, with 6 bases between. This CDR3 comprises 12 residues. In nucleotides, the CDR3 is TGTGCCAGCAGTTTCGAAGGTTCACCCCTCCACTTT. This sequence encodes CASSFEGSPLHF.